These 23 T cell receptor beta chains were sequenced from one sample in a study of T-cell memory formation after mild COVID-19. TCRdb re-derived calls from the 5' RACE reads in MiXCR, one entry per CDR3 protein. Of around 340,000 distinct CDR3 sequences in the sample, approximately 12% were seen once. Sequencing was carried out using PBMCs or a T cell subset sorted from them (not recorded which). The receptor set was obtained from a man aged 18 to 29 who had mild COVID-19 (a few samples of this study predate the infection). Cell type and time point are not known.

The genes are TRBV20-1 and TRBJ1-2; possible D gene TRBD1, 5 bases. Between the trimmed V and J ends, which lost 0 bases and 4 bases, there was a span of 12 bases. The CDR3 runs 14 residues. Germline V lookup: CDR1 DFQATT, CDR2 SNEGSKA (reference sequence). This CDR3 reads CSARDPRGSYGYTF. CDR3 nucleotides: TGCAGTGCTAGAGATCCAAGGGGAAGCTATGGCTACACCTTC.

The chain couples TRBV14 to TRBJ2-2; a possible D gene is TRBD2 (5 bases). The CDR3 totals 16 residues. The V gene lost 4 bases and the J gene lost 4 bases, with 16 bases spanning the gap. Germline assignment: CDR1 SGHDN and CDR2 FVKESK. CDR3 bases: TGTGCCAGCAGCCTTCGTATGGGGAGAGGCACCGGGGAGCTGTTTTTT. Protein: CASSLRMGRGTGELFF. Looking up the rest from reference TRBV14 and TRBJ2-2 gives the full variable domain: EAGVTQFPSHSVIEKGQTVTLRCDPISGHDNLYWYRRVMGKEIKFLLHFVKESKQDESGMPNNRFLAERTGGTYSTLKVQPAELEDSGVYFCASSLRMGRGTGELFFGEGSRLTVL.

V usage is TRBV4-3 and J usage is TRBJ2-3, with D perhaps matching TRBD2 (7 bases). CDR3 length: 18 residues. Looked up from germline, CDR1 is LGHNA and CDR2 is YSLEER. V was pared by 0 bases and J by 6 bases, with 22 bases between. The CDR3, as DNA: TGCGCCAGCAGCCAAGATCAGGCGGGGGCCACAGTTTCGGATACGCAGTATTTT. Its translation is CASSQDQAGATVSDTQYF.

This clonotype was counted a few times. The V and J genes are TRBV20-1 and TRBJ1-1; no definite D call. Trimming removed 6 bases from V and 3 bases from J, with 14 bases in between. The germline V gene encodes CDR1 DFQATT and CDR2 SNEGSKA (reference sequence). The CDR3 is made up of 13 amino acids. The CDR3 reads CSARYSGDTEAFF. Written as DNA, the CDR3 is TGCAGTGCCCGATACAGTGGGGACACTGAAGCTTTCTTT.

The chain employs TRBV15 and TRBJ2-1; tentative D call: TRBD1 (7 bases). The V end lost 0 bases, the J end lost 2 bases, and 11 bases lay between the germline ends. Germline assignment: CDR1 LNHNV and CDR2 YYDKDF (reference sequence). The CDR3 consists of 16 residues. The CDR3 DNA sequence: TGTGCCACCAGCAGAGAGGAGGGGACAGCCTACAATGAGCAGTTCTTC. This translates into CATSREEGTAYNEQFF.

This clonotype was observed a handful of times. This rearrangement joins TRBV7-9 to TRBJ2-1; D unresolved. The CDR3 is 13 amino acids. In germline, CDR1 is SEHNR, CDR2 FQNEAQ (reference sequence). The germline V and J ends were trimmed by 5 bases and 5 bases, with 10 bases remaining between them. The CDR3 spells CASSPLFNNEQFF. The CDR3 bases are TGTGCCAGCAGCCCGCTGTTCAACAATGAGCAGTTCTTC.

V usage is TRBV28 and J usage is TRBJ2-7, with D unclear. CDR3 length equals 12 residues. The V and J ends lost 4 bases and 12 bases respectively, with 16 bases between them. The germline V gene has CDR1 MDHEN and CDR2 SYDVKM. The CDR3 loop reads CASSYDERNMYV. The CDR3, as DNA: TGTGCCAGCAGTTACGACGAAAGGAACATGTACGTC.

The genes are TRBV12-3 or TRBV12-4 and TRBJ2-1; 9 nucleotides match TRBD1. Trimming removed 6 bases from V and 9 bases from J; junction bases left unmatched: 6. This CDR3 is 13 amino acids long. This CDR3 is CASSHGTGPEQFF. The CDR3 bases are TGTGCCAGCAGCCATGGGACAGGGCCTGAGCAGTTCTTC.

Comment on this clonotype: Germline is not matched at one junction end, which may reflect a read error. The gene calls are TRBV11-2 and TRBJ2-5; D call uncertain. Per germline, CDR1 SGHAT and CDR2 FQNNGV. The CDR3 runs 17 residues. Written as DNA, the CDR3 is TGTGCCAGCAGCCTAGACCCGTTGACCGTAGATGGGGAGACCCAGTACTTC. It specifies CASSLDPLTVDGETQYF.

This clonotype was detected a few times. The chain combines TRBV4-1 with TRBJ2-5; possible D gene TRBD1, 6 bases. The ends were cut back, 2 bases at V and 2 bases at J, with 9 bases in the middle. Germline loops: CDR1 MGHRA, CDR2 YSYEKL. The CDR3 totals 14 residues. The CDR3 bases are TGCGCCAGCAGCCAAACAGGGCTTCAAGAGACCCAGTACTTC. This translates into CASSQTGLQETQYF.

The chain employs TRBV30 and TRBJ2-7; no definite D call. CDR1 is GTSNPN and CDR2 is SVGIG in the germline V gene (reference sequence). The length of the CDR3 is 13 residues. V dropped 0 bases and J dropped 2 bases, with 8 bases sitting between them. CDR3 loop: CAWSVTGPYEQYF. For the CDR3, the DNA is TGTGCCTGGAGTGTAACGGGCCCCTACGAGCAGTACTTC.

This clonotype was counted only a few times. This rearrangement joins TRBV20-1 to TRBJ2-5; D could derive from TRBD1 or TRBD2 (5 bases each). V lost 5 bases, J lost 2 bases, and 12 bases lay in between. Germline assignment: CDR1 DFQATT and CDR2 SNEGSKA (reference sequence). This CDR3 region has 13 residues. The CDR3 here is CSAGPGPQETQYF. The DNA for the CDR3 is TGCAGTGCTGGACCGGGGCCGCAAGAGACCCAGTACTTC.

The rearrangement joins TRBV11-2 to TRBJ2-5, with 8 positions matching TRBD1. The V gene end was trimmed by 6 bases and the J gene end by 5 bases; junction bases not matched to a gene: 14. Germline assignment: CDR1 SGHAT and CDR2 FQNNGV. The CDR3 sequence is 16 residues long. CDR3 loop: CASSRTGSNRGETQYF. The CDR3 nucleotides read TGTGCCAGCAGTCGTACTGGGAGCAACAGGGGGGAGACCCAGTACTTC.

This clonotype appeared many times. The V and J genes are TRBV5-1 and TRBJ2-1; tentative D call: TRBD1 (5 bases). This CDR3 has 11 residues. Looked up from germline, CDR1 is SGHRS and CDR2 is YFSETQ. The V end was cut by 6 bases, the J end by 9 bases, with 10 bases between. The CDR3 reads CASILGVEQFF. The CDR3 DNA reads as TGCGCCAGCATCTTAGGGGTTGAGCAGTTCTTC. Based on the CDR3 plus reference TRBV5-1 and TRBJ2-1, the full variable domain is KAGVTQTPRYLIKTRGQQVTLSCSPISGHRSVSWYQQTPGQGLQFLFEYFSETQRNKGNFPGRFSGRQFSNSRSEMNVSTLELGDSALYLCASILGVEQFFGPGTRLTVL.

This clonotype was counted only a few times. CDR3 sequence reads: CASSFTPGHRNTEAFF. Written as DNA, the CDR3 is TGTGCCAGCAGCTTTACACCGGGACACAGGAACACTGAAGCTTTCTTT. The rearrangement uses TRBV5-5 and TRBJ1-1; D may be TRBD1 (6 bases). The V and J ends lost 2 bases and 1 base respectively, with 15 bases between them. Germline values: CDR1 SGHKS, CDR2 YYEKEE (reference sequence). The CDR3 has 16 residues. The full variable domain, in which reference TRBV5-5 and TRBJ1-1 provide the parts outside the CDR3, is DAGVTQSPTHLIKTRGQQVTLRCSPISGHKSVSWYQQVLGQGPQFIFQYYEKEERGRGNFPDRFSARQFPNYSSELNVNALLLGDSALYLCASSFTPGHRNTEAFFGQGTRLTVV.

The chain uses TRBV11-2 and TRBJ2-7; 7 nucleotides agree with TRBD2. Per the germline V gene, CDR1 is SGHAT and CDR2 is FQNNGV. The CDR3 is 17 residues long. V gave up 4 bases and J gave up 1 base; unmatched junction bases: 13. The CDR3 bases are TGTGCCAGCAGCTCGAGTTTGCGGACTAGTGGGTCCTACGAGCAGTACTTC. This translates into CASSSSLRTSGSYEQYF.

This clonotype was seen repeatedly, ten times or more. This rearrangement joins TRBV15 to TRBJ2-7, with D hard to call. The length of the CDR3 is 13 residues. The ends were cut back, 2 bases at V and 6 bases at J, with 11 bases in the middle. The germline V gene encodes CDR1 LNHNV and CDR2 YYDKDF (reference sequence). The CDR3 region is CATSRQYQSEQYV. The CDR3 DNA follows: TGTGCCACCAGCAGACAGTACCAGAGCGAGCAGTACGTC.

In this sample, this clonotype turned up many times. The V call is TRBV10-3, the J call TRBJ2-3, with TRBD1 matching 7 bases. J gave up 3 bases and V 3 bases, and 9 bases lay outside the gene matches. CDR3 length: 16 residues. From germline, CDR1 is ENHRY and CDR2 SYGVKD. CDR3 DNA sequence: TGTGCCATCAGTGATCCGACAGGGAAGTGGACAGATACGCAGTATTTT. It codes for CAISDPTGKWTDTQYF.

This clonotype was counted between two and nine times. The CDR3 DNA follows: TGTGCCAGCAGCTCTCCGGGACAGGGGGTCCAAGAGACCCAGTACTTC. Translated: CASSSPGQGVQETQYF. J is TRBJ2-5 and V is TRBV5-5; 11 positions match TRBD1. From germline, CDR1 is SGHKS and CDR2 YYEKEE (reference sequence). V was clipped by 3 bases and J by 1 base; unmatched bases: 5. The CDR3 runs to 16 residues.

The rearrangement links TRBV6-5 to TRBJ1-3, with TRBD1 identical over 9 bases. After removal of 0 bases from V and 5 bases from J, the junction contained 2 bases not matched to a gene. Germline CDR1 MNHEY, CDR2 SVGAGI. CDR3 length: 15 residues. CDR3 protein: CASSYSGTGRNTIYF. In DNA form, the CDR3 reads TGTGCCAGCAGTTACTCTGGGACAGGGCGAAACACCATATATTTT.

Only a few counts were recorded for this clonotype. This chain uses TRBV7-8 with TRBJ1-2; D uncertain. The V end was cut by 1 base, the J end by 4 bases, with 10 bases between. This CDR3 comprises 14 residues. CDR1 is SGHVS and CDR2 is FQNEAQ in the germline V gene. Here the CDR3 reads CASSLEGRPYGYTF. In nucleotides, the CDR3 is TGTGCCAGCAGCTTAGAGGGCAGGCCCTATGGCTACACCTTC.

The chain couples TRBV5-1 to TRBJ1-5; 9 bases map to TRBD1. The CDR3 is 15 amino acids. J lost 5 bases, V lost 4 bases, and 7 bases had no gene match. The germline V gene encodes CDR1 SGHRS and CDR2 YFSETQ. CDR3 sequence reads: CASSIQGAIDQPQHF. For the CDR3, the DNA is TGCGCCAGCAGCATACAGGGGGCGATAGATCAGCCCCAGCATTTT.

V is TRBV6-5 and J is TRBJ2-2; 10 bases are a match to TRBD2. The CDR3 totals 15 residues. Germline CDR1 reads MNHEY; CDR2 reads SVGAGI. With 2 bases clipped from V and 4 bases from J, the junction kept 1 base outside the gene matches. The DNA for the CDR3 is TGTGCCAGCAGTTACGTAGCGGGGGGCACCGGGGAGCTGTTTTTT. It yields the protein CASSYVAGGTGELFF.